The following is a TCR beta chain sequence with its context. The antigen remains unidentified. These data belong to a study of OX40 agonist ivuxolimab in advanced cancers. Blood samples were obtained at baseline, cycle 4 day 1, and cycle 7 day 1. The V end was cut by 2 bases, the J end by 3 bases, with 20 bases between. The CDR3 has 18 residues. Germline-derived CDR1 and CDR2 are LGHNA and YNFKEQ. Study-level points and caveats: With doses of 0.1-3.0 mg/kg, partial responders showed among the lowest clonal expansion.

Profiling relied on immunoSEQ multiplex PCR, and the TCRdb table lists in-frame clones only, not all of them. The sample consists of approximately 84,000 clones, about 91% of them appearing once. This TCR was recovered from an adult with an advanced solid tumor such as melanoma, head and neck, liver or kidney cancer. Material: CD4+ or CD8+ T cells sorted from blood, obtained in a trial of the OX40 agonist ivuxolimab. The chain links TRBV4-2 to TRBJ2-1; TRBD1 might be the D (6 bases). CDR3 coding DNA: TGTGCCAGCAGCCAAACCCATAACAGGGCGGTCCTCTACAATGAGCAGTTCTTC. It yields the protein CASSQTHNRAVLYNEQFF.